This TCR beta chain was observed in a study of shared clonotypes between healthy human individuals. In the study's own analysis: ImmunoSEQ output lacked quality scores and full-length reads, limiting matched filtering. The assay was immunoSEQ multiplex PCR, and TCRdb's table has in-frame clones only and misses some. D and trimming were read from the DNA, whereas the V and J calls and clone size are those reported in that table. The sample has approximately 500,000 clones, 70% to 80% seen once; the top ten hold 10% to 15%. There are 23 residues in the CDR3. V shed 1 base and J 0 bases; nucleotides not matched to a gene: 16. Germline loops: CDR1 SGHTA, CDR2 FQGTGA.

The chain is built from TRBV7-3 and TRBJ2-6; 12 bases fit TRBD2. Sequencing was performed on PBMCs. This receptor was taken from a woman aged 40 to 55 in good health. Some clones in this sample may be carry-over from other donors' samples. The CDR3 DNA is TGTGCCAGCAGCTTAAGGATGGCTAGCGGGAGGGGTGGGCTAGGCTCTGGGGCCAACGTCCTGACTTTC. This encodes CASSLRMASGRGGLGSGANVLTF.